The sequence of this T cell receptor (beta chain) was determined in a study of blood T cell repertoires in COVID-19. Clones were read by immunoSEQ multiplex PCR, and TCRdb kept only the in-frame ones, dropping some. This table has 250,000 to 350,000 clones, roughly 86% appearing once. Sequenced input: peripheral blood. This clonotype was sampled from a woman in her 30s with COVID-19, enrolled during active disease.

CDR3 coding DNA: TGTGCCAGTACAGGGGCATTGAATGAAAAACTGTTTTTT. Protein: CASTGALNEKLFF. The chain combines TRBV4-2 with TRBJ1-4; 7 bases align to TRBD1. J lost 5 bases, V lost 9 bases, and 6 bases had no gene match. The CDR3 runs to 13 residues. CDR1 and CDR2 from the germline V gene are LGHNA and YNFKEQ.